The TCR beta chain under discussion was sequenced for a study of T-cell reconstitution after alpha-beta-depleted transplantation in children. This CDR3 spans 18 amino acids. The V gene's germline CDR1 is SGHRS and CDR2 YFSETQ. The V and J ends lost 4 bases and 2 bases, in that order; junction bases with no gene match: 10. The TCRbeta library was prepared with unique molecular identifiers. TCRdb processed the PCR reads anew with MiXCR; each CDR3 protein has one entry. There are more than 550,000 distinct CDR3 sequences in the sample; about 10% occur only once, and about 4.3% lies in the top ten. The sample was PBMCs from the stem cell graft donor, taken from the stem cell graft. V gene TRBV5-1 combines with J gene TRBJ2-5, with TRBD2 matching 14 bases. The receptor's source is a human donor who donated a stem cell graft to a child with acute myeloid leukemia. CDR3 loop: CASSRGTSGRSRQETQYF. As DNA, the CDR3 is TGCGCCAGCAGCAGAGGGACTAGCGGGAGATCACGTCAAGAGACCCAGTACTTC. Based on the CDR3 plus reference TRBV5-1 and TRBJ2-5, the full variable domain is KAGVTQTPRYLIKTRGQQVTLSCSPISGHRSVSWYQQTPGQGLQFLFEYFSETQRNKGNFPGRFSGRQFSNSRSEMNVSTLELGDSALYLCASSRGTSGRSRQETQYFGPGTRLLVL.